This T cell receptor (beta chain) came from a study of cytomegalovirus exposure and HLA in healthy donors. This CDR3 has 13 amino acids. V was trimmed by 8 bases and J by 1 base, leaving 11 bases between them. The germline CDR1 and CDR2 sequences are MNHEY and SVGAGI. Concerning this clone itself: Its antigen is as yet unknown.

Findings and caveats of the study: The presence/absence work took it that sequencing depth was about the same across donors. Cytomegalovirus-associated status was assigned to 150 or so TCR beta chains.

The study ran its PCR with 60 Vbeta and 13 Jbeta primers. Only in-frame clones appear in the TCRdb table, and some are missing; sequencing was by immunoSEQ multiplex PCR. The profile shows under 150,000 clones, 80% of them singletons. This chain connects TRBV6-5 to TRBJ1-1; D may be TRBD1 (6 bases). The sequencing sample was made of PBMCs. The receptor comes from a man in his forties or fifties in good health and CMV-seronegative. The CDR3 region has the DNA TGTGCCAGCCATCGCAGGGGGAACACTGAAGCTTTCTTT. Its protein is CASHRRGNTEAFF.